The T cell receptor beta chain described here comes from a study of shared clonotypes between healthy human individuals. Study as a whole: The cohort had a couple of women and a few men, ages 18 to 49.

Germline V gene lookup returns CDR1 GTSNPN and CDR2 SVGIG (reference sequence). Between the trimmed V and J ends, which lost 2 bases and 0 bases, there was a span of 11 bases. CDR3 length: 16 amino acids. Note on this clone: As yet, its antigen is unknown.

Libraries were prepared by immunoSEQ multiplex PCR; TCRdb keeps only in-frame clonotypes and omits some of them. The sample yields fewer than 850,000 clones, 90% seen once. Findings of the study overall: A reduction in generation probabilities was seen for non-shared clonotypes relative to those shared by all four donors. Sampling included only blood; tissue repertoires likely differ.

This receptor was taken from a man younger than 35 in good health. Some clones in this sample may be carry-over from other donors' samples. This chain links TRBV30 with TRBJ1-6; D ambiguous. Sequencing was done on a sample of memory CD8+ T cells from PBMCs. Subset given: CD45RO+ cells pooled with CCR7-negative TemRA cells. In nucleotides, the CDR3 is TGTGCCTGGAGTCCGGGTCTGAGCTCCTATAATTCACCCCTCCACTTT. Protein product: CAWSPGLSSYNSPLHF.